This entry lists 6 T cell receptor beta chains sequenced from one sample in a study of glioma-infiltrating T cells. Amplification of TCR alpha and beta CDR3 regions from RNA used iRepertoire nested multiplex PCR. TCRdb reprocessed the multiplex PCR reads via MiXCR and lists one record per CDR3 protein. Found here are more than 85,000 distinct CDR3 sequences, under 30% of them singletons; the top ten hold roughly 37%. The sample comprised glioma tissue, nonneoplastic brain tissue, or PBMCs (not recorded which). These receptors all come from a human donor with low-grade glioma or glioblastoma, undergoing nonglioma brain surgery, or in good health (not recorded which).

This clonotype came up many times. The chain recombines TRBV10-3 with TRBJ1-4; D not resolved. The ends were cut back, 6 bases at V and 0 bases at J, with 11 bases in the middle. The CDR3 is made up of 15 amino acids. Germline values: CDR1 ENHRY, CDR2 SYGVKD. The DNA for the CDR3 is TGTGCCATCAGCGCAGGCATATCAACTAATGAAAAACTGTTTTTT. Translated: CAISAGISTNEKLFF.

The chain joins TRBV9 to TRBJ1-4; D call uncertain. CDR3 length: 15 amino acids. V was pared by 0 bases and J by 0 bases, with 6 bases between. In germline, CDR1 is SGDLS, CDR2 YYNGEE. The CDR3 reads CASSVERTTNEKLFF. The CDR3 DNA follows: TGTGCCAGCAGCGTAGAACGTACAACTAATGAAAAACTGTTTTTT.

This clonotype was observed many times. The chain is built from TRBV5-8 and TRBJ1-2, with D uncertain. Germline V gives CDR1 SGHTS, CDR2 YDEGEE. This CDR3 has 16 amino acids. Trimming removed 2 bases from V and 5 bases from J, with 19 bases in between. CDR3 protein: CASSLPQLQPIYGYTF. CDR3 nucleotides: TGTGCCAGCAGCTTACCCCAACTACAGCCGATATATGGCTACACCTTC.

The CDR3 bases are TGTGCCAGCAGTTACTCGGCTAGCGGGGGGCTTGACAATGAGCAGTTCTTC. Translated, it gives CASSYSASGGLDNEQFF. This chain uses TRBV6-5 with TRBJ2-1; 11 nucleotides agree with TRBD2. Trimming took 0 bases from V and 5 from J; bases not matched to a gene: 6. Germline V CDR1 and CDR2: MNHEY, SVGAGI. This CDR3 comprises 17 residues.

The V call is TRBV5-4, the J call TRBJ1-1, with no clear D. Trimming took off 0 bases at V and 4 bases at J, with 13 bases between the two ends. The germline gives CDR1 SGHNT, CDR2 YYREEE (reference sequence). The CDR3 totals 15 residues. CDR3: CASSLGLAGTTEAFF. DNA of the CDR3: TGTGCCAGCAGCTTGGGACTAGCGGGAACCACTGAAGCTTTCTTT.

This clonotype was found many times. The V call is TRBV7-6, the J call TRBJ2-1, with D unresolved. The V and J ends lost 3 bases and 6 bases respectively, with 12 bases between them. The CDR3 sequence is 14 residues long. Germline V gene sequence: CDR1 SGHVS, CDR2 FNYEAQ. DNA for the CDR3: TGTGCCAGCAGCTTGACCGCAGGCCCCAATGAGCAGTTCTTC. It codes for CASSLTAGPNEQFF.